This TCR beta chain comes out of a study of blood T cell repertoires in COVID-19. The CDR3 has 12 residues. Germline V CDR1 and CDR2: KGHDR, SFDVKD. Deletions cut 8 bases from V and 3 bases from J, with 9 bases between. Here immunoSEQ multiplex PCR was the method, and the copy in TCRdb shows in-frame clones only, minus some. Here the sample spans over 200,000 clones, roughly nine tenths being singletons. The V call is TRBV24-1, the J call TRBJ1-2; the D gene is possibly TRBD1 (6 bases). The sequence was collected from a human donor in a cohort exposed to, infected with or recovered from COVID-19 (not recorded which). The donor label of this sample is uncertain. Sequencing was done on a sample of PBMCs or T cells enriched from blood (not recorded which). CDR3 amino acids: CATMAGDYGYTF. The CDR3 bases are TGTGCCACCATGGCAGGGGACTATGGCTACACCTTC.